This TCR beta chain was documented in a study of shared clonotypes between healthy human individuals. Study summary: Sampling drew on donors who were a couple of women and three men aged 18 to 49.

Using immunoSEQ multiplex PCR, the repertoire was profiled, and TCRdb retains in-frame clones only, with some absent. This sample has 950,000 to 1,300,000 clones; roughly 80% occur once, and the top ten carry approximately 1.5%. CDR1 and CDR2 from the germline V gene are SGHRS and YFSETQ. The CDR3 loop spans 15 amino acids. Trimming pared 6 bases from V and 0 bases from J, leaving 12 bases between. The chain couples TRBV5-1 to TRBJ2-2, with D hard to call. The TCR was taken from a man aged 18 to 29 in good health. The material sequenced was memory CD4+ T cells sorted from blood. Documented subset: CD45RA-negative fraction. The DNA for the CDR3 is TGCGCCAGCACCGTCTCCAACGCGAACACCGGGGAGCTGTTTTTT. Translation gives CASTVSNANTGELFF. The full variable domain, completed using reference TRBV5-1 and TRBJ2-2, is KAGVTQTPRYLIKTRGQQVTLSCSPISGHRSVSWYQQTPGQGLQFLFEYFSETQRNKGNFPGRFSGRQFSNSRSEMNVSTLELGDSALYLCASTVSNANTGELFFGEGSRLTVL.